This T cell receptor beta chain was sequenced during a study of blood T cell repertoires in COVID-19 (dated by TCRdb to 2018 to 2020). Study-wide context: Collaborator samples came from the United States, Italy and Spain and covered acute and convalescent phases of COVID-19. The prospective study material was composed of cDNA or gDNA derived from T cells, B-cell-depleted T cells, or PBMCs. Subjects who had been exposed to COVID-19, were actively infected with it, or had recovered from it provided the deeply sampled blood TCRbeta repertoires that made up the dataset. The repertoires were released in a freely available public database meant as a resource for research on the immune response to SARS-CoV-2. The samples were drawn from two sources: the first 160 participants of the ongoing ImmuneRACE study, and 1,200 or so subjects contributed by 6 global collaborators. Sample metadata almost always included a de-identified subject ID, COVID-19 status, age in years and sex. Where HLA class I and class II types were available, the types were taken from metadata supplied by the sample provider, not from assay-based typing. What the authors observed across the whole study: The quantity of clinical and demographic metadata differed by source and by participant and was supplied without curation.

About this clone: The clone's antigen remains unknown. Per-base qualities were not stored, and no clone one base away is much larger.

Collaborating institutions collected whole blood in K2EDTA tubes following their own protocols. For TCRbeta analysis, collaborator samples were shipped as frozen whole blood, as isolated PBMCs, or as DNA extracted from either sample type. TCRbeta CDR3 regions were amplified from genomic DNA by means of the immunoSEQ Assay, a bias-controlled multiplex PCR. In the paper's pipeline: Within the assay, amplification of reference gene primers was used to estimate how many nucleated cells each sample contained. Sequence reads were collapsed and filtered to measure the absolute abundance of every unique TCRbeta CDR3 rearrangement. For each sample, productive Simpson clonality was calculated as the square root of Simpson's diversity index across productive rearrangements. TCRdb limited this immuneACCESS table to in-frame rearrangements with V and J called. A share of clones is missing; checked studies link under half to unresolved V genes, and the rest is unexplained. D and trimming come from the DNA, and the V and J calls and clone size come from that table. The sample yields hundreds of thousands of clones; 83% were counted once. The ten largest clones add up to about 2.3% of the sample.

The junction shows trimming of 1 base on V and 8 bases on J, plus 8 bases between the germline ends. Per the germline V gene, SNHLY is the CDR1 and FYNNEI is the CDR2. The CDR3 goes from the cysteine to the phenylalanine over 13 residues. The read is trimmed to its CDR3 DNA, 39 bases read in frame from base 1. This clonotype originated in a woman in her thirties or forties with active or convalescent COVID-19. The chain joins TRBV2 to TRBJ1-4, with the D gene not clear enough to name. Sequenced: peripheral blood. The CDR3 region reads CASSEGTEEKLFF. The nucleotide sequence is TGTGCCAGCAGTGAAGGTACAGAAGAAAAACTGTTTTTT. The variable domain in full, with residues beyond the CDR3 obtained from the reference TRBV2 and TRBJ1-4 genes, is EPEVTQTPSHQVTQMGQEVILRCVPISNHLYFYWYRQILGQKVEFLVSFYNNEISEKSEIFDDQFSVERPDGSNFTLKIRSTKLEDSAMYFCASSEGTEEKLFFGSGTQLSVL.